These 27 T cell receptor beta chains share one sample of origin, sequenced in a study of blood T cell repertoires in COVID-19. Clones were sequenced by immunoSEQ multiplex PCR, and TCRdb holds only the in-frame ones, with some missing. This sample carries 150,000 to 200,000 clones, around nine tenths of them seen once, and the ten largest clones take roughly 3%. The sample consisted of peripheral blood. These receptors were collected from a man between 65 and 85 years old with acute or convalescent COVID-19.

The chain recombines TRBV2 with TRBJ2-1, with 14 bases lining up with TRBD2. Germline CDR1 reads SNHLY; CDR2 reads FYNNEI. This CDR3 has 14 residues. The J segment lost 7 bases and the V segment lost 11 bases, leaving 7 bases of the junction unmatched. The CDR3 sequence is CAARLAGGWNEQFF. CDR3 nucleotide sequence: TGTGCCGCCCGACTAGCGGGAGGGTGGAATGAGCAGTTCTTC. The full variable domain, with the rest looked up from reference TRBV2 and TRBJ2-1, is EPEVTQTPSHQVTQMGQEVILRCVPISNHLYFYWYRQILGQKVEFLVSFYNNEISEKSEIFDDQFSVERPDGSNFTLKIRSTKLEDSAMYFCAARLAGGWNEQFFGPGTRLTVL.

This chain uses TRBV5-4 with TRBJ1-2, with D possibly being TRBD1 (6 bases). This CDR3 contains 15 residues. V was cut by 4 bases and J by 8 bases, with 21 bases left in between. Germline V CDR1 and CDR2: SGHNT, YYREEE (reference sequence). The CDR3 DNA reads TGTGCCAGCAGCCCCCTTGGGGGCCAAGCTAGAGGCTACACCTTC. Protein: CASSPLGGQARGYTF.

The chain links TRBV23-1 to TRBJ2-5; no clear D gene. TRBV23-1 has ORF status, its function being uncertain. The CDR3 runs to 17 residues. V was trimmed by 2 bases and J by 2 bases, leaving 18 bases between them. CDR3 protein: CASSQPPLGSGQETQYF. The CDR3 DNA is TGCGCCAGCAGTCAACCCCCCCTTGGGTCAGGTCAAGAGACCCAGTACTTC.

V gene TRBV9 combines with J gene TRBJ1-2, with 7 bases fitting TRBD1. From germline, CDR1 is SGDLS and CDR2 YYNGEE. There are 15 residues in the CDR3. J gave up 8 bases and V 2 bases, and 12 bases lay outside the gene matches. CDR3 in DNA: TGTGCCAGCAGCGTTTTTCCCAGGGGGGCGGAAGGCTACACCTTC. Its translation is CASSVFPRGAEGYTF. Variable domain in full (rest from reference TRBV9 and TRBJ1-2): DSGVTQTPKHLITATGQRVTLRCSPRSGDLSVYWYQQSLDQGLQFLIQYYNGEERAKGNILERFSAQQFPDLHSELNLSSLELGDSALYFCASSVFPRGAEGYTFGSGTRLTVV.

Comments on this clone: Additional DNA sequences in this sample encode the identical CDR3. This chain uses TRBV9 with TRBJ2-1; possibly TRBD2 for D (5 bases). The length of the CDR3 is 15 residues. Germline assignment: CDR1 SGDLS and CDR2 YYNGEE. Trimming took off 0 bases at V and 0 bases at J, with 7 bases between the two ends. The DNA of the CDR3 is TGTGCCAGCAGCGTAGACGGGGTCTCCTACAATGAGCAGTTCTTC. It codes for CASSVDGVSYNEQFF.

This chain links TRBV10-3 with TRBJ2-5, with 9 bases identical to TRBD2. This CDR3 is 14 amino acids long. Per germline, CDR1 ENHRY and CDR2 SYGVKD. Losses at the gene ends were 6 bases for V and 5 bases for J; bases not matched to a gene: 7. This CDR3 reads CAISDSGSPETQYF. The DNA of the CDR3 is TGTGCCATCAGCGATAGCGGGAGCCCCGAGACCCAGTACTTC.

The chain links TRBV5-1 to TRBJ1-4; no definite D call. Germline V gene data show CDR1 as SGHRS and CDR2 as YFSETQ. The CDR3 is 15 amino acids. V gave up 3 bases and J gave up 4 bases, with 13 bases separating them. The CDR3 coding sequence is TGCGCCAGCAGCTCTACAAGACACATTAATGAAAAACTGTTTTTT. Residues: CASSSTRHINEKLFF.

This clone was seen a single time. One end of the junction is discordant with germline, which a read error may explain. V gene TRBV5-1 combines with J gene TRBJ2-7; 8 bases match TRBD2. CDR3 length equals 12 residues. The germline gives CDR1 SGHRS, CDR2 YFSETQ. The DNA of the CDR3 is TGCGCCAGCAGCTTGGACCAGCGGGAGCTGTACTTC. Translation: CASSLDQRELYF.

The chain has TRBV7-2 and TRBJ2-1; D is unclear. Trimming cost V 3 bases and J 2 bases, with 14 bases left between them. The germline gives CDR1 SGHTA, CDR2 FQGNSA. The CDR3 length is 16 residues. CDR3 DNA: TGTGCCAGCAGCTTCTCGACACTGGCAGCCTACAATGAGCAGTTCTTC. Amino acid sequence: CASSFSTLAAYNEQFF.

This rearrangement joins TRBV7-9 to TRBJ1-1; TRBD1 matches at 7 bases. The CDR3 is 14 residues long. Germline assignment: CDR1 SEHNR and CDR2 FQNEAQ (reference sequence). Trimming at V came to 5 bases and at J to 0 bases, leaving 3 bases not matched to a gene. The DNA of the CDR3 is TGTGCCAGCAGCCCCACAGGGGTGAACACTGAAGCTTTCTTT. It codes for CASSPTGVNTEAFF. Based on the CDR3 plus reference TRBV7-9 and TRBJ1-1, the full variable domain is DTGVSQNPRHKITKRGQNVTFRCDPISEHNRLYWYRQTLGQGPEFLTYFQNEAQLEKSRLLSDRFSAERPKGSFSTLEIQRTEQGDSAMYLCASSPTGVNTEAFFGQGTRLTVV.

This chain links TRBV5-1 with TRBJ1-1; 9 bases map to TRBD1. The CDR3 is 18 residues long. The germline V gene encodes CDR1 SGHRS and CDR2 YFSETQ. Trimming cost V 2 bases and J 4 bases; bases outside gene matches: 15. The CDR3 loop is CASSFLKRDRVGRTEAFF. The CDR3 DNA follows: TGCGCCAGCAGCTTCCTAAAAAGGGACAGGGTGGGGCGCACTGAAGCTTTCTTT.

The chain combines TRBV4-2 with TRBJ1-2; D uncertain. Germline V CDR1 and CDR2: LGHNA, YNFKEQ. This CDR3 is 13 amino acids long. Deletions cut 3 bases from V and 6 bases from J, with 11 bases between. CDR3 in amino acids: CASSQFRENGYTF. The CDR3 coding sequence is TGTGCCAGCAGCCAGTTCCGGGAAAATGGCTACACCTTC.

The gene calls are TRBV2 and TRBJ1-2; TRBD1 matches 12 bases. This CDR3 has 18 residues. The junction had 9 bases not matched to a gene; V was cut back by 0 bases and J by 4 bases. Germline CDR1 and CDR2: SNHLY and FYNNEI. The CDR3 DNA sequence: TGTGCCAGCAGTGAAGCGGGGACAGGGGGCCTGAGCGGCTATGGCTACACCTTC. Translation gives CASSEAGTGGLSGYGYTF.

The V call is TRBV18, the J call TRBJ2-1, with 8 nucleotides matching TRBD1. Germline CDR1 reads KGHSH; CDR2 reads LQKENI. J lost 7 bases, V lost 2 bases, and 7 bases had no gene match. The CDR3 is made up of 15 amino acids. CDR3 in amino acids: CASSPWTGPGNEQFF. CDR3 DNA sequence: TGTGCCAGCTCACCATGGACAGGGCCCGGGAATGAGCAGTTCTTC.

The chain carries TRBV5-1 and TRBJ2-3, with 10 bases fitting TRBD1. CDR1 is SGHRS and CDR2 is YFSETQ in the germline V gene. V was pared by 4 bases and J by 2 bases, with 1 base of the junction left unmatched. This CDR3 is built from 14 residues. This chain's CDR3 is CASSGTGVTDTQYF. The CDR3 nucleotides read TGCGCCAGCAGCGGGACAGGGGTCACAGATACGCAGTATTTT.

V gene TRBV5-4 combines with J gene TRBJ2-1; 7 bases are shared with TRBD1. The CDR3 is 15 amino acids. The germline V gene has CDR1 SGHNT and CDR2 YYREEE (reference sequence). Trimming at V came to 0 bases and at J to 6 bases, leaving 6 bases not matched to a gene. The CDR3 sequence: CASSLGPAGGNEQFF. CDR3 in DNA: TGTGCCAGCAGCTTGGGGCCGGCAGGGGGCAATGAGCAGTTCTTC. Combining the CDR3 with reference TRBV5-4 and TRBJ2-1 gives the whole variable domain ETGVTQSPTHLIKTRGQQVTLRCSSQSGHNTVSWYQQALGQGPQFIFQYYREEENGRGNFPPRFSGLQFPNYSSELNVNALELDDSALYLCASSLGPAGGNEQFFGPGTRLTVL.

J is TRBJ1-4 and V is TRBV14; D unresolved. This CDR3 comprises 16 residues. Germline V gives CDR1 SGHDN, CDR2 FVKESK. V was shortened by 5 bases and J by 0 bases, with 13 bases between the two germline ends. This CDR3 is CASSSRRTATNEKLFF. CDR3 nucleotides: TGTGCCAGCAGCTCCCGACGGACTGCAACTAATGAAAAACTGTTTTTT.

There are a few counts of this clone. The genes are TRBV10-3 and TRBJ1-1; the D gene is possibly TRBD1 (6 bases). The CDR3 spans 15 residues. Between the trimmed V and J ends, which lost 1 base and 3 bases, there was a span of 12 bases. Germline CDR1 is ENHRY and CDR2 is SYGVKD. This CDR3 reads CAISEWGGSDTEAFF. The DNA of the CDR3 is TGTGCCATCAGTGAGTGGGGGGGCTCGGACACTGAAGCTTTCTTT.

The CDR3 protein is CASSYGDIYSNQPQHF. CDR3 sequence (DNA): TGCGCCAGCAGTTACGGGGACATATATAGCAATCAGCCCCAGCATTTT. The chain links TRBV5-1 to TRBJ1-5, with D possibly being TRBD1 (6 bases). Trimming removed 5 bases from V and 0 bases from J, with 15 bases in between. The germline gives CDR1 SGHRS, CDR2 YFSETQ. There are 16 residues in the CDR3.

The rearrangement uses TRBV4-2 and TRBJ1-1, with 8 bases fitting TRBD1. Germline V gene sequence: CDR1 LGHNA, CDR2 YNFKEQ. There are 14 residues in the CDR3. The V and J ends lost 4 bases and 5 bases, in that order; junction bases with no gene match: 6. CDR3 nucleotides: TGTGCCAGCAGCCCGACAGGGGAGGGAACTGAAGCTTTCTTT. Protein sequence: CASSPTGEGTEAFF.

There are a few counts of this clone. The chain employs TRBV3-1 (or the pseudogene TRBV3-2) and TRBJ1-1; tentative D call: TRBD1 (5 bases). CDR1 is LGHDT and CDR2 is YNNKEL in the germline V gene (reference sequence). Trimming took off 3 bases at V and 10 bases at J, with 18 bases between the two ends. This CDR3 contains 14 residues. CDR3 bases: TGTGCCAGCAGCCACCTCGGAAGGGGCTCGGGAGCTTTCTTT. Its protein is CASSHLGRGSGAFF.

This rearrangement joins TRBV18 to TRBJ1-1, with TRBD1 identical over 7 bases. The CDR3 totals 17 residues. Trimming took 2 bases from V and 1 from J; bases not matched to a gene: 10. The V gene's germline CDR1 is KGHSH and CDR2 LQKENI. The CDR3 region is CASSPKLVGTENTEAFF. DNA for the CDR3: TGTGCCAGCTCACCAAAATTGGTAGGGACAGAGAACACTGAAGCTTTCTTT.

V usage is TRBV7-8 and J usage is TRBJ2-1; 10 bases agree with TRBD2. This CDR3 is 16 amino acids long. CDR1 is SGHVS and CDR2 is FQNEAQ in the germline V gene. After removal of 3 bases from V and 0 bases from J, the junction contained 2 bases not matched to a gene. The CDR3 coding sequence is TGTGCCAGCAGCTTTGAGCGGGGGGGCTCCTACAATGAGCAGTTCTTC. Translated, it gives CASSFERGGSYNEQFF.

The chain couples TRBV19 to TRBJ1-1; D perhaps matches TRBD1 (6 bases). Looked up from germline, CDR1 is LNHDA and CDR2 is SQIVND (reference sequence). The CDR3 is 13 residues long. The V end was cut by 4 bases, the J end by 1 base, with 7 bases between. The CDR3 here is CASSKQGNTEAFF. CDR3 sequence (DNA): TGTGCCAGTAGTAAACAGGGGAACACTGAAGCTTTCTTT.

The chain links TRBV6-5 to TRBJ1-5, with D perhaps matching TRBD1 (6 bases). Germline V gene data show CDR1 as MNHEY and CDR2 as SVGAGI. V was clipped by 4 bases and J by 6 bases, with 10 bases between them. The CDR3 is 13 amino acids. The CDR3 sequence: CASSFRGGQPQHF. In nucleotides, the CDR3 is TGTGCCAGCAGTTTTCGAGGGGGTCAGCCCCAGCATTTT.

The V and J genes are TRBV15 and TRBJ2-7, with 10 bases lining up with TRBD2. V trimming: 5 bases; J trimming: 3 bases; junction bases outside the gene matches: 4. CDR1 and CDR2 (germline): LNHNV, YYDKDF (reference sequence). This CDR3 is 14 amino acids long. The CDR3 spells CATSSRTSGYEQYF. The CDR3 region has the DNA TGTGCCACCAGCTCACGGACTAGCGGCTACGAGCAGTACTTC.

The chain joins TRBV28 to TRBJ1-1, with no clear D. CDR1 and CDR2 (germline): MDHEN, SYDVKM. There are 13 residues in the CDR3. Deletions cut 4 bases from V and 8 bases from J, with 14 bases between. The CDR3 DNA is TGTGCCAGCAGTTCGGGGTGGGCAGCCGAAGCTTTCTTT. Amino acids: CASSSGWAAEAFF.